A selection of T cell receptor beta chains follows, all from one sample in a study of graft-versus-host responses after intestinal transplantation. These TCRs' antigens remain unknown. Measured with immunoSEQ multiplex PCR; TCRdb has only the in-frame clones, and not every one. The sample holds about 97,000 clones, 80% to 95% seen once. This sample comprised unstimulated CD8+ T cells sorted from spleen or lymph node cells, obtained before transplant. These receptors all come from a human donor who was the organ donor for an intestinal transplant. Both conserved end residues are part of each CDR3. D genes are given only for firm matches. Where a row states a size, it is once, few, many or the class of an expanded clone; other rows omit it.

v_gene	abundance	j_gene	d_gene	CDR3nt	CDR3aa
TRBV5-1	.	TRBJ2-3	.	TGCGCCAGCAGCCGGGGGTTTGGAACAGATACGCAGTATTTT	CASSRGFGTDTQYF
TRBV11-2	.	TRBJ2-7	.	TGTGCCAGCAGCTTAGACCCGGACAGTCAACTCGGTTCCTACGAGCAGTACTTC	CASSLDPDSQLGSYEQYF
TRBV19	.	TRBJ1-1	.	TGTGCCAGTAGTGTCAATCTCATGGGGGCCCGTGAAGCTTTCTTT	CASSVNLMGAREAFF
TRBV6-6	once	TRBJ1-2	.	TGTGCCAGCAGCCCAGGGCACATGAGCCCGTATGGCTACACCTTC	CASSPGHMSPYGYTF
TRBV28	.	TRBJ1-5	.	TGTGCCACCTCGGCAGGGGACCATCAGCCCCAGCATTTT	CATSAGDHQPQHF
TRBV2	.	TRBJ2-5	.	TGTGCCAGCAGTCCACACACAACAGGGCCGCCAGAAGAGACCCAGTACTTC	CASSPHTTGPPEETQYF
TRBV27	.	TRBJ2-7	TRBD2	TGTGCCAGCAGTCTAGGGACTAGTGTGAACGAGCAGTACTTC	CASSLGTSVNEQYF
TRBV6-1	.	TRBJ2-5	TRBD1	TGTGCCAGCAGTGTGCGACAGGGTCGGTGGGAGACCCAGTACTTC	CASSVRQGRWETQYF
TRBV4-1	.	TRBJ2-3	TRBD1	TGCGCCAGCAGCCAAGACCCGCCTGACAGGGTAGCGTCAGATACGCAGTATTTT	CASSQDPPDRVASDTQYF
TRBV13	.	TRBJ2-3	.	TGTGCCAGCAGCCAAGCCGCAATAGCGTCCTACACAGATACGCAGTATTTT	CASSQAAIASYTDTQYF
TRBV27	.	TRBJ2-3	TRBD2	TGTGCCAGCAGTTTACTCGCGGGAGGGCCCGGAGATACGCAGTATTTT	CASSLLAGGPGDTQYF
TRBV19	.	TRBJ2-7	.	TGTGCCAGTAGTATCGGCTCTGCGGTCACCTACGAGCAGTACTTC	CASSIGSAVTYEQYF
TRBV13	.	TRBJ2-5	.	TGTGCCAGCAGCCCAAGAGGCTTCCAAGAGACCCAGTACTTC	CASSPRGFQETQYF
TRBV6-1	.	TRBJ1-3	.	TGTGCCAGCAGTGAAGACCTGAGCTCTGGAAACACCATATATTTT	CASSEDLSSGNTIYF
TRBV7-3	.	TRBJ2-3	TRBD2	TGTGCCAGCAGCCGTAGCGGGGGGACCACAGATACGCAGTATTTT	CASSRSGGTTDTQYF
TRBV11-3	.	TRBJ2-3	.	TGTGCCAGCAGCAGATACGGGGGAGTGGATGGCACAGATACGCAGTATTTT	CASSRYGGVDGTDTQYF
TRBV21-1	.	TRBJ2-7	.	TGTGCCAGCGGGCCACAGGGATCTTTCTACGAGCAGTACTTC	CASGPQGSFYEQYF
TRBV2	.	TRBJ1-1	.	TGTGCCAGCAGTGAAGTTGCAGGGATGAACACTGAAGCTTTCTTT	CASSEVAGMNTEAFF
TRBV7-9	once	TRBJ1-1	.	TGTGCCAGCAGCTTAGAGCGGTCTTTTTTGGAGTTTGACACTGAAGCTTTCTTT	CASSLERSFLEFDTEAFF
TRBV9	.	TRBJ1-3	TRBD1	TGTGCCAGCAGCGTAGGGGGGACAGCGATCTCTGGAAACACCATATATTTT	CASSVGGTAISGNTIYF
TRBV27	.	TRBJ2-2	TRBD1	TGTGCCAGCAGTGGGACAGTTAACACCGGGGAGCTGTTTTTT	CASSGTVNTGELFF
TRBV6-1	few	TRBJ1-1	.	TGTGCCAGCAGTGAGGTTGACTCAACTGAAGCTTTCTTT	CASSEVDSTEAFF
TRBV19	.	TRBJ1-2	.	TGTGCCAGTAGTATAGAATTGGGGCCCGTCCGGAACCGCAACTATGGCTACACCTTC	CASSIELGPVRNRNYGYTF
TRBV30	.	TRBJ1-5	TRBD1	TGTGCCTGGAGTGTACGAGGACAGGGGCAGCCCCAGCATTTT	CAWSVRGQGQPQHF